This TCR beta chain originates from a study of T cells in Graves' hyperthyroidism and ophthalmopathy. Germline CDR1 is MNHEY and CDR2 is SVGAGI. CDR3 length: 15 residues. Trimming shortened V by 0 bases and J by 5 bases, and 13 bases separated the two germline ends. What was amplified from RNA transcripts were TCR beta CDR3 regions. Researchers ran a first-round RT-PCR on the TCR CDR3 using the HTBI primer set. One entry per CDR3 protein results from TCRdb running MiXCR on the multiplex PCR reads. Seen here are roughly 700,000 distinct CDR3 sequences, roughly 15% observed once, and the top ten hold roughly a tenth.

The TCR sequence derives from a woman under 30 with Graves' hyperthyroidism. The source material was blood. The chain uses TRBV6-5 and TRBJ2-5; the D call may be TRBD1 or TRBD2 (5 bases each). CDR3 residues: CASSYSSGPRETQYF. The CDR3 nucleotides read TGTGCCAGCAGTTACTCCTCGGGACCAAGGGAGACCCAGTACTTC.